This T cell receptor (beta chain) derives from a study of blood T cells in healthy people across ages. Whole-study findings and limits: When one million T cells were used, diversity estimates were thought to be underestimates. The unknown donor CMV status may have confounded expanded clonotype changes.

There were healthy Caucasian individuals from Russia, aged roughly 6 to 100, serving as donors. The germline V gene has CDR1 DFQATT and CDR2 SNEGSKA (reference sequence). The CDR3 is 12 residues long. V was clipped by 0 bases and J by 14 bases, with 11 bases between them. The use of a sample-barcoded 5' primer and a J-beta primer mix characterized a second PCR of about 7 to 12 cycles. TCRdb itself ran the 5' RACE reads through MiXCR, one entry per CDR3 protein. The sample has around 790,000 distinct CDR3 sequences, around 43% seen once. On this clonotype: The antigen is unknown.

The chain combines TRBV20-1 with TRBJ1-6; D gene ambiguous. Sequencing was done on a sample of blood. This receptor was taken from a man aged 60 to 75 in good health. The CDR3 reads CSARDPASSLHF. The DNA of the CDR3 is TGCAGTGCTAGAGATCCCGCCTCCTCCCTCCACTTT.